This TCR beta chain was profiled in a study of blood T cell repertoires in COVID-19. Using immunoSEQ multiplex PCR, the repertoire was profiled, and TCRdb retains in-frame clones only, with some absent. The sample consists of 450,000 or so clones, approximately 90% of them appearing once. Trimming cost V 4 bases and J 5 bases; bases outside gene matches: 3. Germline V lookup: CDR1 ENHRY, CDR2 SYGVKD. This CDR3 region has 16 residues. The sequenced sample consisted of peripheral blood. This chain uses TRBV10-3 with TRBJ2-3; TRBD2 matches at 16 bases. This TCR came from a man in his late teens or twenties with COVID-19, enrolled during active disease. The chain's CDR3 is CAISAGTSGRGDTQYF. The CDR3 DNA reads as TGTGCCATCAGTGCGGGGACTAGCGGGAGGGGAGATACGCAGTATTTT.